This T cell receptor beta chain was observed in a study of siplizumab effects on memory and regulatory T cells. TCRdb's table, derived via immunoSEQ multiplex PCR, lists solely in-frame clones and lacks some. This sample has roughly 80,000 clones, with about 91% found just once. Study-wide points: Whether the proliferating Tregs (from siplizumab cultures) were suppressive was not confirmed. Tracing alloreactive clones into unstimulated subsets worked for only a minor fraction of them. Siplizumab produced a significant reduction in alloreactive sequences that were traceable to unstimulated CD4+ memory cells.

This CDR3 is 14 amino acids long. The V and J ends lost 8 bases and 9 bases respectively, with 17 bases between them. The germline gives CDR1 MNHEY, CDR2 SMNVEV (reference sequence). Turning to this clone: Its antigen is undetermined.

This sequence originates from a human donor in good health. The chain has TRBV27 and TRBJ1-6; TRBD1 might be the D (5 bases). The specimen was Tregs sorted from blood. CDR3 DNA sequence: TGTGCCAGCGGCTCGGGGGGGTATTCTTCACCCCTCCACTTT. Translation gives CASGSGGYSSPLHF.